A single sample gave rise to the 7 T cell receptor beta chains below, sequenced in a study of control samples from healthy donors and cancer patients. Sequencing was performed with immunoSEQ multiplex PCR; in TCRdb, only in-frame clones are kept and a portion is missing. The table lists approximately 150,000 clones, roughly 94% of them singletons. Sequencing was performed on blood. The receptors were sampled from a woman aged 18 to 35 in good health.

This chain links TRBV5-4 with TRBJ2-7; D tentatively fits TRBD1 or TRBD2 (5 bases each). V gave up 4 bases and J gave up 5 bases, with 22 bases separating them. CDR3 size: 16 residues. The germline V gene encodes CDR1 SGHNT and CDR2 YYREEE (reference sequence). The CDR3 DNA sequence: TGTGCCAGCAGCCTGGGCGGGCCTTTCTGGGGGAACGAGCAGTACTTC. It is translated as CASSLGGPFWGNEQYF. Full variable domain (rest looked up from reference TRBV5-4 and TRBJ2-7): ETGVTQSPTHLIKTRGQQVTLRCSSQSGHNTVSWYQQALGQGPQFIFQYYREEENGRGNFPPRFSGLQFPNYSSELNVNALELDDSALYLCASSLGGPFWGNEQYFGPGTRLTVT.

This chain connects TRBV4-1 to TRBJ1-2; 12 nucleotides line up with TRBD1. Trimming at V came to 1 base and at J to 7 bases, leaving 4 bases not matched to a gene. The CDR3 has 15 residues. Germline values: CDR1 MGHRA, CDR2 YSYEKL. The CDR3 loop is CASSQVGQGASGYTF. The CDR3 coding sequence is TGCGCCAGCAGCCAAGTGGGACAGGGGGCATCTGGCTACACCTTC.

The rearrangement links TRBV2 to TRBJ2-7, with D perhaps TRBD2 (5 bases). The CDR3 is 17 residues long. In germline, CDR1 is SNHLY, CDR2 FYNNEI. V was trimmed by 7 bases and J by 1 base, leaving 23 bases between them. The CDR3 spells CASKVEDSRLSSYEQYF. The CDR3 DNA follows: TGTGCCAGCAAGGTCGAAGATTCGAGACTAAGTTCCTACGAGCAGTACTTC.

The chain combines TRBV5-4 with TRBJ2-5; tentatively, D is TRBD1 (5 bases). The CDR3 is made up of 13 amino acids. Trimming took off 1 base at V and 5 bases at J, with 9 bases between the two ends. From germline, CDR1 is SGHNT and CDR2 YYREEE (reference sequence). The CDR3 here is CASSLQGRETQYF. The CDR3 region has the DNA TGTGCCAGCAGCTTGCAGGGTAGGGAGACCCAGTACTTC.

Concerning this clone: Germline and junction disagree at one end, which may indicate a read error. The genes are TRBV7-7 and TRBJ2-1, with TRBD2 matching 10 bases. CDR3 size: 14 residues. Germline-derived CDR1 and CDR2 are SSHAT and FNYEAQ (reference sequence). The CDR3 is CASSLLAGGGEQFF. CDR3 bases: TGTGCTAGCAGCTTATTAGCGGGAGGTGGTGAGCAGTTCTTC.

The gene calls are TRBV20-1 and TRBJ1-1, with D uncertain. This CDR3 contains 11 residues. Germline loops: CDR1 DFQATT, CDR2 SNEGSKA (reference sequence). The CDR3 bases are TGCAGCCCGGAGGACGGCACTGAAGCTTTCTTT. This gives the protein CSPEDGTEAFF.

The V and J genes are TRBV19 and TRBJ2-3; D uncertain. Trimming removed 2 bases at V and 5 bases at J, with 11 bases between. This CDR3 has 14 amino acids. CDR1 is LNHDA, CDR2 SQIVND, per germline (reference sequence). For the CDR3, the DNA is TGTGCCAGTAGTATAATCTCCGGCCAAGATACGCAGTATTTT. Translation gives CASSIISGQDTQYF.